The T cell receptor beta chain described here comes from a study of blood T cell repertoires in COVID-19. Looking at the study overall: Specimens from acute and convalescent COVID-19 originated in the United States, Italy and Spain. Sample material is recorded as cDNA or gDNA derived from T cells, B-cell-depleted T cells, or PBMCs.

The V gene end was trimmed by 2 bases and the J gene end by 5 bases; junction bases not matched to a gene: 10. CDR3 size: 17 residues. Per germline, CDR1 LGHNA and CDR2 YSLEER. The authors' processing: Reference gene primer amplification yielded estimated nucleated cell counts. Sequencing was performed with immunoSEQ multiplex PCR; in TCRdb, only in-frame clones are kept and a portion is missing. That table is the source of V, J and clone size, and D and trimming were worked out from the DNA. The table has about 200,000 clones, 70% to 90% seen once; the top ten hold about 1.5%. The receptor's source is a man between 18 and 35 years old with active or convalescent COVID-19. This chain connects TRBV4-3 to TRBJ2-3; 10 nucleotides agree with TRBD1. The sample comprised peripheral blood. This CDR3 is CASSQHRGQGVKDTQYF. The CDR3, as DNA: TGCGCCAGCAGCCAACATCGAGGACAGGGGGTTAAAGATACGCAGTATTTT.